The 6 T cell receptor beta chains given below trace back to one sample, sequenced in a study of blood T cell repertoires in COVID-19. Measured with immunoSEQ multiplex PCR; TCRdb has only the in-frame clones, and not every one. The sample yields approximately 220,000 clones, roughly 80% seen once. Material for sequencing was peripheral blood. These receptor sequences come from a woman aged 80 or over with acute or convalescent COVID-19.

Concerning this clone itself: Possible read error: a much larger clone is one base away. V and J are TRBV5-5 and TRBJ2-3; D not certain. Trimming left V 4 bases short and J 0 bases short, with 3 bases between. The CDR3 has 12 residues. Germline CDR1 and CDR2: SGHKS and YYEKEE (reference sequence). The CDR3 here is CASSPSTDTQYF. In DNA, the CDR3 is TGTGCCAGCAGCCCAAGCACAGATACGCAGTATTTT.

In this sample, this clone turned up a few times. This chain connects TRBV19 to TRBJ1-5; tentative D call: TRBD1 (5 bases). The germline V and J ends were trimmed by 7 bases and 0 bases, with 13 bases remaining between them. This CDR3 contains 15 residues. Germline V gene lookup returns CDR1 LNHDA and CDR2 SQIVND (reference sequence). The CDR3 DNA is TGTGCCAGTACCCTAAAAGGGGTTAGCAATCAGCCCCAGCATTTT. Translation gives CASTLKGVSNQPQHF.

The chain recombines TRBV11-2 with TRBJ2-7; weak D call: TRBD1 (6 bases). This CDR3 has 14 residues. The V end was cut by 1 base, the J end by 2 bases, with 9 bases between. CDR1 and CDR2 from the germline V gene are SGHAT and FQNNGV. The chain's CDR3 is CASSLGTATYEQYF. The CDR3, as DNA: TGTGCCAGCAGCTTAGGGACAGCCACCTACGAGCAGTACTTC.

The CDR3 loop reads CASSPGQLYEQYF. The CDR3 nucleotides read TGTGCCAGCAGCCCGGGACAGCTCTACGAGCAGTACTTC. The J gene is TRBJ2-7, the V gene TRBV9; 7 bases are shared with TRBD1. The germline CDR1 and CDR2 sequences are SGDLS and YYNGEE. J was trimmed by 3 bases and V by 4 bases; bases with no gene match: 4. This CDR3 contains 13 residues.

For the CDR3, the DNA is TGTGCCAGCAGGGGGGATGATAGCGGGAGTGGCGAGCAGTACTTC. It specifies CASRGDDSGSGEQYF. J is TRBJ2-7 and V is TRBV6-6; 9 nucleotides line up with TRBD2. CDR3 length: 15 residues. The V gene's germline CDR1 is MNHNY and CDR2 SVGAGI (reference sequence). The V gene end was trimmed by 6 bases and the J gene end by 6 bases; junction bases not matched to a gene: 12.

This clone was observed once. J is TRBJ2-7 and V is TRBV3-1 (or the pseudogene TRBV3-2), with D maybe TRBD1 (6 bases). Trimming pared 3 bases from V and 7 bases from J, leaving 19 bases between. The germline V gene encodes CDR1 LGHDT and CDR2 YNNKEL (reference sequence). The CDR3 is 15 residues long. The CDR3 is CASSQGTRGLGEQYF. Here the CDR3 DNA reads TGTGCCAGCAGCCAGGGGACCAGGGGTTTAGGGGAGCAGTACTTC.